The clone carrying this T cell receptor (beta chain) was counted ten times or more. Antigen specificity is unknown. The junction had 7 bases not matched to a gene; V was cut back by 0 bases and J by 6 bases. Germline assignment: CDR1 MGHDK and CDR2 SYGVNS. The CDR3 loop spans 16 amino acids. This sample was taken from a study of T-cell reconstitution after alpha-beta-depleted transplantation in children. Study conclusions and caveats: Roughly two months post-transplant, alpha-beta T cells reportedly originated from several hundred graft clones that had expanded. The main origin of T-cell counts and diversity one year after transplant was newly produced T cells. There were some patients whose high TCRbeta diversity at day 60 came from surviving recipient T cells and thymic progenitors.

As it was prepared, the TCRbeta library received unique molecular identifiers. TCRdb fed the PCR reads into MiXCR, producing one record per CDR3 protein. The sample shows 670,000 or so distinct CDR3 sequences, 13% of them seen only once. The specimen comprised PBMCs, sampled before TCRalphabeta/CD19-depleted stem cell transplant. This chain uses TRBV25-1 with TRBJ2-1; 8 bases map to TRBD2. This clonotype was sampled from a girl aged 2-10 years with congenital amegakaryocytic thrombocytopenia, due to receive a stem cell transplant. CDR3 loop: CASSEYLAGGLNEQFF. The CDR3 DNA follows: TGTGCCAGCAGTGAATACCTTGCGGGAGGCCTCAATGAGCAGTTCTTC.